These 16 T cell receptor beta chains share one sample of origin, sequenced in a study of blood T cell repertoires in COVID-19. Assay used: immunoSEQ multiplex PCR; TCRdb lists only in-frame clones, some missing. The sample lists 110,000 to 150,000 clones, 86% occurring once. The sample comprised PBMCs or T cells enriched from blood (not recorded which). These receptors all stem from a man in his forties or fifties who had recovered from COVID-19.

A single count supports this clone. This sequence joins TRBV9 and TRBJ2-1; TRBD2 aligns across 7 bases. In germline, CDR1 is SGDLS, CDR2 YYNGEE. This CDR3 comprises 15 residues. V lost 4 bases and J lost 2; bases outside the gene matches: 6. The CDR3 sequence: CASSRAGDAYNEQFF. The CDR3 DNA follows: TGTGCCAGCAGCCGGGCGGGGGACGCCTACAATGAGCAGTTCTTC.

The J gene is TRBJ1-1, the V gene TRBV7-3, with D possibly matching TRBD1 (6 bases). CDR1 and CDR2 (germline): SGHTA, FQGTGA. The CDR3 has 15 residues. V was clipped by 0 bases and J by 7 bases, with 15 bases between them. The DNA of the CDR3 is TGTGCCAGCAGCTTAACCCCCTCGGACAGAAATGAAGCTTTCTTT. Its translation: CASSLTPSDRNEAFF. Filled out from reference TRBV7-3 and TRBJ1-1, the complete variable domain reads GAGVSQTPSNKVTEKGKYVELRCDPISGHTALYWYRQSLGQGPEFLIYFQGTGAADDSGLPNDRFFAVRPEGSVSTLKIQRTERGDSAVYLCASSLTPSDRNEAFFGQGTRLTVV.

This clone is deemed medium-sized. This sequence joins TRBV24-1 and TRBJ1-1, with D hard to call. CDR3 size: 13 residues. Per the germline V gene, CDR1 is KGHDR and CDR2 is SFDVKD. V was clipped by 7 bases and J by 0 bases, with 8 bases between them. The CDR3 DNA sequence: TGTGCCACCAGGATGGCGGTGAACACTGAAGCTTTCTTT. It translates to CATRMAVNTEAFF.

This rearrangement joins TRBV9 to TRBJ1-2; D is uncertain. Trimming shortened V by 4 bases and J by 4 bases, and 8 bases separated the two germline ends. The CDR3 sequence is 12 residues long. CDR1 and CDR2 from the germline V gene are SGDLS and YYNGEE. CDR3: CASSNVGYGYTF. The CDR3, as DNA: TGTGCCAGCAGCAACGTCGGCTATGGCTACACCTTC.

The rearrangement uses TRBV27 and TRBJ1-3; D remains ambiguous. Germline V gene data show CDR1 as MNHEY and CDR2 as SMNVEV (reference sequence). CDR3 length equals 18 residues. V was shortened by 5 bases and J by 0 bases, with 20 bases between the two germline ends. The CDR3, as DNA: TGTGCCAGCAGTCCTACTGGCCCCGCATGGAGCTCTGGAAACACCATATATTTT. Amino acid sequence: CASSPTGPAWSSGNTIYF.

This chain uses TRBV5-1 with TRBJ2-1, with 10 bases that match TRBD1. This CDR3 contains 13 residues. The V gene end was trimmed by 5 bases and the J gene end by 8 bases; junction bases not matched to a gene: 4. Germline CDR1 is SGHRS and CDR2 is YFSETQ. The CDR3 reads CASRTGTGDEQFF. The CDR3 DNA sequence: TGCGCCAGCAGAACCGGGACAGGGGATGAGCAGTTCTTC.

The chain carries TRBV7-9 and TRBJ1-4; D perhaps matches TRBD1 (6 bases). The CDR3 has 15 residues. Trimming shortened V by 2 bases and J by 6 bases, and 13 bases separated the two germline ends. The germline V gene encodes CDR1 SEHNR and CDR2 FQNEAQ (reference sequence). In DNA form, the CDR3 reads TGTGCCAGCAGCTTACTGGGGGAGGGGGATGAAAAACTGTTTTTT. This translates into CASSLLGEGDEKLFF.

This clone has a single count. This CDR3 reads CASSFTRVNQPQHF. The CDR3 DNA follows: TGTGCCAGCAGCTTTACCCGAGTCAATCAGCCCCAGCATTTT. The chain joins TRBV7-2 to TRBJ1-5; D not certain. Trimming pared 3 bases from V and 3 bases from J, leaving 9 bases between. Germline CDR1 is SGHTA and CDR2 is FQGNSA. The CDR3 extends over 14 amino acids.

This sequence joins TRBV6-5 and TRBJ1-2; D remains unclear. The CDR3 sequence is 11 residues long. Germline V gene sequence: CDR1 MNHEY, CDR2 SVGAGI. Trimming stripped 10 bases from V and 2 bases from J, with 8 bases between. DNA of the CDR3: TGTGCCATCCGGGGAAACTATGGCTACACCTTC. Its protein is CAIRGNYGYTF.

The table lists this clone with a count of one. The CDR3 reads CASSPRDRQTGNTIYF. The CDR3 DNA is TGTGCCAGCAGCCCCCGGGACAGGCAAACTGGAAACACCATATATTTT. The rearrangement uses TRBV4-2 and TRBJ1-3; 8 bases agree with TRBD1. This CDR3 has 16 residues. Germline V CDR1 and CDR2: LGHNA, YNFKEQ. Losses at the gene ends were 4 bases for V and 2 bases for J; bases not matched to a gene: 7.

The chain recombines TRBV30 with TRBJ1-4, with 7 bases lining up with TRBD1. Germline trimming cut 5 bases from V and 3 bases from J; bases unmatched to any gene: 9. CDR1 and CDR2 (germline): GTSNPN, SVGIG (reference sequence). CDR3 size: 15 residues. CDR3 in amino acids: CAWRGGTVSNEKLFF. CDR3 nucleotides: TGTGCCTGGCGTGGCGGGACAGTCTCTAATGAAAAACTGTTTTTT.

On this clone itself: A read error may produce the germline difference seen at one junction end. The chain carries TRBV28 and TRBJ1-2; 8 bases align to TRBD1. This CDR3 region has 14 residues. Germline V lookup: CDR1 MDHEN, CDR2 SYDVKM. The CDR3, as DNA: TGTGCCAGCAGTTTCTCGGGACAGGCGTATGTGGTCTCCTTC. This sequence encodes CASSFSGQAYVVSF.

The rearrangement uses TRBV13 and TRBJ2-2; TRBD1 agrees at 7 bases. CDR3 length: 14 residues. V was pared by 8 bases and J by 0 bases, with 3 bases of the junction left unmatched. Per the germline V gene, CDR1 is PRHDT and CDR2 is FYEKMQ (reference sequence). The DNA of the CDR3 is TGTGCCAGCGAAGGGGGCCCGAACACCGGGGAGCTGTTTTTT. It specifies CASEGGPNTGELFF.

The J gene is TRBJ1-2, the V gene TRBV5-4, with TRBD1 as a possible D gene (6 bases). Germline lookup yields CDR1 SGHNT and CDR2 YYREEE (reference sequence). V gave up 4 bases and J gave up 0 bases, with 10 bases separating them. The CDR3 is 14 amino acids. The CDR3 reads CASSTWTANYGYTF. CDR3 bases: TGTGCCAGCAGCACCTGGACAGCTAACTATGGCTACACCTTC.

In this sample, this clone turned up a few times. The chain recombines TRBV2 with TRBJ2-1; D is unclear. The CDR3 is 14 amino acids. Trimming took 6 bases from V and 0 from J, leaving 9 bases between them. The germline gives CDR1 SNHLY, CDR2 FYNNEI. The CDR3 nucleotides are TGTGCCAGCAGAGGCGGAAGCTCCTACAATGAGCAGTTCTTC. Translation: CASRGGSSYNEQFF.

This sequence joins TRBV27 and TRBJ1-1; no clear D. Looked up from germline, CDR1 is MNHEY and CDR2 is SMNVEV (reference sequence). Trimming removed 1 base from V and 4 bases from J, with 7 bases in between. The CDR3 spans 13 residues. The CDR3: CASSLFRSTEAFF. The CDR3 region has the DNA TGTGCCAGCAGTTTATTCCGGAGCACTGAAGCTTTCTTT.